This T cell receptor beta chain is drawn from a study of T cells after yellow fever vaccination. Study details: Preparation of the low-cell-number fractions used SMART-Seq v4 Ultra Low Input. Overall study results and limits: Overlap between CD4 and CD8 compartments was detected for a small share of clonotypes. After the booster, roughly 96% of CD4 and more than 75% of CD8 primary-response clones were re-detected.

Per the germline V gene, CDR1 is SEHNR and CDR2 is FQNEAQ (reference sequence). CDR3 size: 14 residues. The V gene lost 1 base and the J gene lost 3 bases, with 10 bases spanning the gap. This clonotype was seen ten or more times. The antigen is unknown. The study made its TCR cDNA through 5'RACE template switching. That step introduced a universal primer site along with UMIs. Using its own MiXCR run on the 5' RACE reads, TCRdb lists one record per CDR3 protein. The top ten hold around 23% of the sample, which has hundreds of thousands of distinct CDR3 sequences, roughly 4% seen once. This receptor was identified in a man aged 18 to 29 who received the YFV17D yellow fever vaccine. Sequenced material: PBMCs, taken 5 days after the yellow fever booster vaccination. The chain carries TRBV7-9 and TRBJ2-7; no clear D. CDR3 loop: CASSLEDGVYEQYF. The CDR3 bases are TGTGCCAGCAGCTTAGAGGACGGAGTCTACGAGCAGTACTTC.